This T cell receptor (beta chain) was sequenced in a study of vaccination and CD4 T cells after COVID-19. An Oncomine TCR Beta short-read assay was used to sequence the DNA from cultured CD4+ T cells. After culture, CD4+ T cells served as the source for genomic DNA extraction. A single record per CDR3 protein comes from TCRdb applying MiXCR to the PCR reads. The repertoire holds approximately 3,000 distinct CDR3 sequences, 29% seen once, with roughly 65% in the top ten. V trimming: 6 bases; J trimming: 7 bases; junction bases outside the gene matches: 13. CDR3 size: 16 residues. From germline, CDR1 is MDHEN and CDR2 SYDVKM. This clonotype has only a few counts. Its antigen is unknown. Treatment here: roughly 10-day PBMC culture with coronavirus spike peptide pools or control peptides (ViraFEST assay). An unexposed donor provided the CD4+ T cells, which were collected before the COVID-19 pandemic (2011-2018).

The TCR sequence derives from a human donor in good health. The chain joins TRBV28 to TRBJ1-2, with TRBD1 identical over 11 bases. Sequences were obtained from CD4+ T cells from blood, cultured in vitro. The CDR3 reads CASRTVAGQGVSGYTF. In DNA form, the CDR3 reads TGTGCCAGCAGGACAGTAGCGGGACAGGGGGTATCTGGCTACACCTTC.